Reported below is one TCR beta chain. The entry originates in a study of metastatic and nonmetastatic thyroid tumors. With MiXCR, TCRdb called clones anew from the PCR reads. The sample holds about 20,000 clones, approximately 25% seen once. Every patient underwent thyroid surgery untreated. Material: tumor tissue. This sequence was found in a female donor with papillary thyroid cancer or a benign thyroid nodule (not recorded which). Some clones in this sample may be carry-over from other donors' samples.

The CDR3 DNA is TGTGCCAGCATGGGGCTATCGGGACCGAATACTCAAGAGACCCAGTACTTC. Encoded protein: CASMGLSGPNTQETQYF. The chain uses TRBV6-1 and TRBJ2-5; D is tentatively TRBD1 or TRBD2 (5 bases each). Per the germline V gene, CDR1 is MNHNS and CDR2 is SASEGT. The CDR3 has 17 amino acids. The ends were cut back, 7 bases at V and 2 bases at J, with 23 bases in the middle.